Listed below are T cell receptor beta chains from one sample, sequenced in a study of T cells after yellow fever vaccination. TCRdb reprocessed the 5' RACE reads with MiXCR, giving one entry per CDR3 protein. The sample consists of over 200,000 distinct CDR3 sequences, 5.5% to 8.5% of them appearing once. The sample here was CD4+ T cells sorted from PBMCs, taken on the day of the yellow fever booster vaccination. All receptors come from a man aged 30 to 45 who received the YFV17D yellow fever vaccine. Each CDR3 is given with its conserved first and last residue. The D gene is left open where the match is weak. The listing skips clone size in some rows; elsewhere it reads once, few, many or a size class.

clone_size | j_call | v_call | d_call | cdr3_aa | cdr3_nt
many | TRBJ2-7 | TRBV5-1 | NA | CASSSGPAYEQYF | TGCGCCAGCAGCTCCGGGCCAGCCTACGAGCAGTACTTC
NA | TRBJ2-5 | TRBV21-1 | NA | CASASELRQFDQETQYF | TGTGCCAGCGCTTCCGAACTCAGACAGTTCGACCAAGAGACCCAGTACTTC
few | TRBJ2-1 | TRBV7-2 | NA | CASTPYGGEWEQFF | TGTGCCAGCACCCCATACGGGGGCGAGTGGGAGCAGTTCTTC
few | TRBJ2-1 | TRBV28 | NA | CASRRDAGHNEQFF | TGTGCCAGCAGGCGGGACGCTGGACACAATGAGCAGTTCTTC
many | TRBJ1-6 | TRBV12-3/TRBV12-4 | NA | CASSALLYNSPLHF | TGTGCCAGCAGCGCTCTGTTGTATAATTCACCCCTCCACTTT
few | TRBJ2-3 | TRBV2 | TRBD2 | CASSRSGSRELADTQYF | TGTGCCAGCAGCCGAAGCGGGAGTAGGGAATTAGCAGATACGCAGTATTTT
many | TRBJ2-3 | TRBV5-1 | TRBD2 | CASSLAQAGGSDTQYF | TGCGCCAGCAGCTTGGCCCAAGCGGGAGGATCAGATACGCAGTATTTT
NA | TRBJ2-5 | TRBV20-1 | NA | CSAQPRSRETQYF | TGCAGTGCCCAACCCAGGTCCAGGGAGACCCAGTACTTC
many | TRBJ1-1 | TRBV20-1 | TRBD1 | CSARPARGSNTEAFF | TGCAGTGCTAGGCCTGCCAGGGGGAGCAACACTGAAGCTTTCTTT
many | TRBJ1-2 | TRBV11-2 | NA | CASSLTGYYGYTF | TGTGCCAGCAGCTTAACAGGGTATTATGGCTACACCTTC
many | TRBJ1-2 | TRBV4-3 | TRBD1 | CASSQALGQEKLYGYTF | TGCGCCAGCAGCCAAGCCCTTGGACAGGAGAAGCTCTATGGCTACACCTTC
many | TRBJ1-6 | TRBV3-1 | NA | CASSQSQPNSPLHF | TGTGCCAGCAGCCAATCGCAGCCCAATTCACCCCTCCACTTT
many | TRBJ2-7 | TRBV7-2 | NA | CASSTRAGASSYEQYF | TGTGCCAGCAGCACCCGAGCAGGCGCCTCATCCTACGAGCAGTACTTC
many | TRBJ2-2 | TRBV15 | NA | CATSREAGELFF | TGTGCCACCAGCAGAGAGGCCGGGGAGCTGTTTTTT
NA | TRBJ2-5 | TRBV9 | NA | CASSVDSFSAQYF | TGTGCCAGCAGCGTAGATTCTTTCTCCGCCCAGTACTTC
few | TRBJ1-6 | TRBV10-3 | NA | CAIRADSNSPLHF | TGTGCCATCAGAGCCGACAGTAATTCACCCCTCCACTTT
few | TRBJ2-3 | TRBV7-9 | NA | CASTLDSDTQYF | TGTGCCAGCACCCTCGACTCAGATACGCAGTATTTT
few | TRBJ1-2 | TRBV5-6 | NA | CASSLGTISYGYTF | TGTGCCAGCAGCTTGGGTACCATATCATATGGCTACACCTTC
few | TRBJ2-3 | TRBV10-2 | TRBD2 | CASSESTGGSGRDTQYF | TGCGCCAGCAGTGAGTCGACCGGGGGTAGCGGGAGAGATACGCAGTATTTT
few | TRBJ2-5 | TRBV3-1 | TRBD2 | CASSQRGREETQYF | TGTGCCAGCAGCCAACGCGGGAGGGAAGAGACCCAGTACTTC
many | TRBJ2-3 | TRBV7-9 | TRBD1 | CASSFRGGVAQYF | TGTGCCAGCAGCTTCCGAGGGGGCGTTGCGCAGTATTTT
many | TRBJ2-3 | TRBV11-1 | TRBD2 | CASSKLAGGKMSTDTQYF | TGTGCCAGCAGCAAACTAGCGGGAGGAAAGATGAGCACAGATACGCAGTATTTT
NA | TRBJ2-7 | TRBV19 | NA | CASSMRELARGGEQYF | TGTGCCAGTAGTATGCGGGAACTAGCGAGGGGGGGAGAGCAGTACTTC
many | TRBJ1-4 | TRBV7-9 | NA | CASSLVGKKLFF | TGTGCCAGCAGCTTAGTAGGGAAAAAACTGTTTTTT
NA | TRBJ2-7 | TRBV28 | NA | CASSLPPTDYEQYF | TGTGCCAGCAGTTTACCCCCCACCGACTACGAGCAGTACTTC
few | TRBJ2-2 | TRBV5-1 | TRBD2 | CASSLAPSSGNTGELFF | TGCGCCAGCAGCTTGGCGCCGTCTAGCGGGAACACCGGGGAGCTGTTTTTT
NA | TRBJ2-1 | TRBV27 | NA | CASRYDKSSYNEQFF | TGTGCCAGCAGATACGATAAAAGCTCCTACAATGAGCAGTTCTTC
NA | TRBJ1-5 | TRBV7-8 | NA | CASSWLSNQAQHF | TGTGCCAGCAGCTGGCTTAGCAATCAGGCCCAGCATTTT
many | TRBJ2-3 | TRBV6-1 | NA | CASNPGASDTQYF | TGTGCCAGCAACCCAGGCGCGTCAGATACGCAGTATTTT
NA | TRBJ2-3 | TRBV12-3/TRBV12-4 | NA | CASSPPQVGASGTQYF | TGTGCCAGCAGCCCCCCCCAGGTTGGTGCAAGCGGAACGCAGTATTTT
few | TRBJ1-5 | TRBV5-1 | TRBD1 | CASSLTGGGGNQPQHF | TGCGCCAGCAGCTTGACAGGGGGCGGCGGCAATCAGCCCCAGCATTTT
few | TRBJ2-7 | TRBV20-1 | NA | CSARDLGNRGHQRGSYEQYF | TGCAGTGCTAGAGATCTAGGAAACAGGGGGCACCAGCGGGGGTCCTACGAGCAGTACTTC
few | TRBJ2-1 | TRBV7-6 | NA | CASSLAPGDFHNEQFF | TGTGCCAGCAGCTTAGCACCTGGGGACTTTCACAATGAGCAGTTCTTC
NA | TRBJ2-3 | TRBV4-3 | NA | CASSQEGRGISTDTQYF | TGCGCCAGCAGCCAAGAAGGCCGCGGGATCAGCACAGATACGCAGTATTTT
NA | TRBJ2-1 | TRBV27 | NA | CASSFRGTAGGADEQFF | TGTGCCAGCAGTTTTAGAGGGACCGCAGGGGGGGCCGATGAGCAGTTCTTC
few | TRBJ1-5 | TRBV19 | NA | CASSFSGSQPQHF | TGTGCCAGTAGTTTCAGTGGGTCTCAGCCCCAGCATTTT
NA | TRBJ2-1 | TRBV7-8 | NA | CASSLVRFGINRDEQFF | TGTGCCAGCAGCTTAGTTCGTTTCGGAATTAATCGGGATGAGCAGTTCTTC
many | TRBJ1-1 | TRBV7-2 | NA | CASSLGNKNTEAFF | TGTGCCAGCAGCTTAGGGAATAAGAACACTGAAGCTTTCTTT